The T cell receptor beta chain under discussion was sequenced for a study of shared clonotypes between healthy human individuals. Study context: Donors had three CD4 naive, three CD4 memory, two CD8 naive and one CD8 memory plate apiece.

Naive CD8 cells, CD45RO-negative and positively selected for CCR7, excluded terminally differentiated effector memory CD45RA+ cells. The data were produced by immunoSEQ multiplex PCR, yet TCRdb's version contains in-frame clones alone and is incomplete. Of 800,000 or so clones listed, about 96% were seen once; the top ten hold about 0.25%. Germline values: CDR1 MNHEY, CDR2 SVGAGI. V lost 2 bases and J 2 bases, leaving 8 bases between the germline ends. This CDR3 is 14 amino acids long. J is TRBJ2-3 and V is TRBV6-5; no reliable D call. The TCR comes from a man aged 25-40 years in good health. Sequencing was done on a sample of naive CD8+ T cells sorted from blood. For the CDR3, the DNA is TGTGCCAGCAGTTACAAGATTGACACAGATACGCAGTATTTT. Translating it yields CASSYKIDTDTQYF.